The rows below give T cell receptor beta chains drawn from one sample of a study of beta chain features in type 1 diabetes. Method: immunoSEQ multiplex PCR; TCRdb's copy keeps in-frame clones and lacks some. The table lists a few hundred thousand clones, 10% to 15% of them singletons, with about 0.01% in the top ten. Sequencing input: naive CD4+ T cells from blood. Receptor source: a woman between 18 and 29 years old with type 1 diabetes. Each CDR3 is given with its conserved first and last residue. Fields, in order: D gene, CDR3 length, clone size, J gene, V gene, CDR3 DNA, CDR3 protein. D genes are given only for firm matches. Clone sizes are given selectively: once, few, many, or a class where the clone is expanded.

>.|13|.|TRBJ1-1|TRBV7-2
TGTGCCAGCAGCTCACGGTTGAACACTGAAGCTTTCTTT
CASSSRLNTEAFF
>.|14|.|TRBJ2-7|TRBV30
TGTGCCTGGAGTCGTGGCGGCAGCTCCTACGAGCAGTACTTC
CAWSRGGSSYEQYF
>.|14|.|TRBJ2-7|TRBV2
TGTGCCAGCAGGTACAGGGCGGCTTCCTACGAGCAGTACTTC
CASRYRAASYEQYF
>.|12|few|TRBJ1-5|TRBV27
TGTGCCAGCAGTCCACTCAATCAGCCCCAGCATTTT
CASSPLNQPQHF
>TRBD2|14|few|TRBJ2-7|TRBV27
TGTGCCAGCTGGAAGGGAGGGAGCTCCTACGAGCAGTACTTC
CASWKGGSSYEQYF
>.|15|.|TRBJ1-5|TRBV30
TGTGCCTGGAGTGTAAGACCTGACGGGGATCAGCCCCAGCATTTT
CAWSVRPDGDQPQHF
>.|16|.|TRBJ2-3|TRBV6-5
TGTGCCAGCAGTTACTCGGTGGGGGGGCCCACAGATACGCAGTATTTT
CASSYSVGGPTDTQYF
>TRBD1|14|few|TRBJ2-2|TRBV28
TGTGCCAGCAGCTTACGACAGGGATCGGGGGAGCTGTTTTTT
CASSLRQGSGELFF
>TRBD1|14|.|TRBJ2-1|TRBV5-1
TGCGCCAGCAGCTTGGGGGACAGATACAATGAGCAGTTCTTC
CASSLGDRYNEQFF
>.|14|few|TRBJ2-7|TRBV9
TGTGCCAGCAGCGTACAATCAGGTTCTGGCGAGCAGTACTTC
CASSVQSGSGEQYF
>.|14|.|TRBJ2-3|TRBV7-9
TGTGCCAGCAGCTTAGCCCTTCACTCAGATACGCAGTATTTT
CASSLALHSDTQYF
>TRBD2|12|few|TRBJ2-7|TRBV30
TGTGCCTGGGGACTAGTCACCTACGAGCAGTACTTC
CAWGLVTYEQYF
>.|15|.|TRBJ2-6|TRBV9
TGTGCCAGCAGCCCACACCTCTCTGGGGCCAACGTCCTGACTTTC
CASSPHLSGANVLTF
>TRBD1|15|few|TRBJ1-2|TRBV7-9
TGTGCCAGCAGCCAAGGAGAGGGGGCGGTCTATGGCTACACCTTC
CASSQGEGAVYGYTF
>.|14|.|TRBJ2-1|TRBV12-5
TGTGCTAGTGGTTTGTCGCTAGCAAACAATGAGCAGTTCTTC
CASGLSLANNEQFF
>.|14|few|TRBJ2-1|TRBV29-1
TGCAGCGTCGTCCGGGGAAGCTCCTACAATGAGCAGTTCTTC
CSVVRGSSYNEQFF
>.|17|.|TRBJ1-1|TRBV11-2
TGTGCCAGCAGCTTAGATTCAATTCGGGAGCAGAACACTGAAGCTTTCTTT
CASSLDSIREQNTEAFF
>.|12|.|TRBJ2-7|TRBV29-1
TGCAGCGCGACATCCCTCACCTACGAGCAGTACTTC
CSATSLTYEQYF
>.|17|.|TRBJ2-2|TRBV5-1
TGCGCCAGCAGCATTGGCCTTGGTTCAGGGAACACCGGGGAGCTGTTTTTT
CASSIGLGSGNTGELFF
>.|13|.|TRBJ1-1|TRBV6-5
TGTGCCAGCAGTTATGGACAGTACACTGAAGCTTTCTTT
CASSYGQYTEAFF
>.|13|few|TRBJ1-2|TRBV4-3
TGCGCCAGCAGCCAAGGGCCCCAGTATGGCTACACCTTC
CASSQGPQYGYTF
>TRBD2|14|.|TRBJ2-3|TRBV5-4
TGTGCCAGCAGAGGGGCGGGAGTGTTAGATACGCAGTATTTT
CASRGAGVLDTQYF
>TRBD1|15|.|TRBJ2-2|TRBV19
TGTGCCAGTAGTGTTACGACAGGGGGCCCCGGGGAGCTGTTTTTT
CASSVTTGGPGELFF
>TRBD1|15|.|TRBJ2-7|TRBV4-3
TGCGCCAGCAGCCAAGGGGGACAGTGGCAGGACGAGCAGTACTTC
CASSQGGQWQDEQYF
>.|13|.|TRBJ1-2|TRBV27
TGTGCCAGCAGTTTACAGGGCGGCTATGGCTACACCTTC
CASSLQGGYGYTF
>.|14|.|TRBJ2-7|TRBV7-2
TGTGCCAGCAGCTTGGGTCAGGCCTCCTACGAGCAGTACTTC
CASSLGQASYEQYF
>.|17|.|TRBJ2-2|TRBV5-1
TGCGCCAGCAGCTTGGCCTCACCGGGACTTTACACCGGGGAGCTGTTTTTT
CASSLASPGLYTGELFF
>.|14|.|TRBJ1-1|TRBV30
TGTGCCTGGAGTGTCTACAGGTTCACCCAAGAAGCTTTCTTT
CAWSVYRFTQEAFF
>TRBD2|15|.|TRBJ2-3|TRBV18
TGTGCCAGCTCACCCGGGACTAGCTTAGCAGATACGCAGTATTTT
CASSPGTSLADTQYF
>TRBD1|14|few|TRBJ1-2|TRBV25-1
TGTGCCAGCAGTGCCGAGACAGGGTTCCATGGCTACACCTTC
CASSAETGFHGYTF
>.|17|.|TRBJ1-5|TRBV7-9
TGTGCCAGCAGCCCTAACACAGGAACCACCCGCGTACGGCCCCAGCATTTT
CASSPNTGTTRVRPQHF
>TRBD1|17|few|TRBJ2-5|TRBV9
TGTGCCAGCAGCGTAGCTGGGACAGGGGGACCCCAAGAGACCCAGTACTTC
CASSVAGTGGPQETQYF
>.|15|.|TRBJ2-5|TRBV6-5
TGTGCCAGCAGTTACTCGCGGGAAGGCAGAGAGACCCAGTACTTC
CASSYSREGRETQYF
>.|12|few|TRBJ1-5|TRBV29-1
TGCAGCGTTCGGGATAGCAATCAGCCCCAGCATTTT
CSVRDSNQPQHF
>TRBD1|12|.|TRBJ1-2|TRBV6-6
TGTGCCAGCAGTTACGACAGGGGAGGCTACACCTTC
CASSYDRGGYTF
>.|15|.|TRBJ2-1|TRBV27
TGTGCCTCTACCTCTCGGACAATTGGGCCACATGAGCAGTTCTTC
CASTSRTIGPHEQFF
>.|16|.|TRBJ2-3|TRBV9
TGTGCCAGCAGCGTAGGAACAGGAACGGTCACAGATACGCAGTATTTT
CASSVGTGTVTDTQYF
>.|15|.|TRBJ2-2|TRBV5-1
TGCGCCAGCAGCTTGGACAGGGCCTACACCGGGGAGCTGTTTTTT
CASSLDRAYTGELFF
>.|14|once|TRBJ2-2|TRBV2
TGTGCCAGCGCAGCGCAGGGCGGCACCGGGGAGCTGTTTTTT
CASAAQGGTGELFF
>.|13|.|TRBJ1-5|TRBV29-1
TGCAGCGTTAGCCGGGGTAGCAATCAGCCCCAGCATTTT
CSVSRGSNQPQHF
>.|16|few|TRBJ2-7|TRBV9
TGTGCCAGCAGCCCCCAGGGGAGCGGGGCCTCCTACGAGCAGTACTTC
CASSPQGSGASYEQYF
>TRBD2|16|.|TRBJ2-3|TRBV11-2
TGTGCCAGCCGCAAGAGTGTGGGAGGGCCGAGAGATACGCAGTATTTT
CASRKSVGGPRDTQYF
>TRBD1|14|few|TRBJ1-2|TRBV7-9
TGTGCCAGCAGCAGCCGGGACAGGTTCTATGGCTACACCTTC
CASSSRDRFYGYTF
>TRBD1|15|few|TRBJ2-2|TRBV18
TGTGCCAGCTCAACGGACAGGGGATACACCGGGGAGCTGTTTTTT
CASSTDRGYTGELFF
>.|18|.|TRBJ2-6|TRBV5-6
TGTGCCAGCAGCTTGGCGACAGCGTCTCTCTCTGGGGCCAACGTCCTGACTTTC
CASSLATASLSGANVLTF
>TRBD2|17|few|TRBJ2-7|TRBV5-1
TGCGCCAGCAGCTTGGTGGCTAGCGGATCACTCTCCTACGAGCAGTACTTC
CASSLVASGSLSYEQYF
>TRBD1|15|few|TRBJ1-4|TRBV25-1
TGTGCCAGCAGTTCGGGACAGCTACATAATGAAAAACTGTTTTTT
CASSSGQLHNEKLFF
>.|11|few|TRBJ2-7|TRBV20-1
TGCAGTGCTAGCTCCGGGAACGAGCAGTACTTC
CSASSGNEQYF